Included here is one TCR beta chain sequence, with context. Its antigen is undetermined. Scientists made TCR beta cDNA using 5'RACE template switching with UMIs. With the 5' RACE reads reprocessed, TCRdb shows one record per CDR3 protein and no DNA. Here the sample table reports about 370,000 distinct CDR3 sequences. The germline V gene encodes CDR1 MNHEY and CDR2 SVGAGI. The CDR3 is made up of 14 amino acids. The record originates from a study of T cells expressing NK-cell markers. On the study more broadly: Source material for TCR beta repertoires consisted of sorted CD3+CD56+NKG2C+, CD3+CD56+NKG2C- and CD3+CD56-NKG2C+ T cells. HCMV seropositivity marked most of the eight sequenced donors; one was seronegative.

The study's findings and limits: The CD3+CD56-NKG2C+ fraction was also led by these clonotypes in a few donors.

Input material: blood T cells: a sorted CD56 or NKG2C T cell subset, CD4+ or CD8+ T cells, or bulk PBMC T cells (not recorded which). The J gene is TRBJ2-5, the V gene TRBV6-5; the TRBD1 assignment by TCRdb is unverifiable without DNA. This TCR was recovered from a woman between 45 and 65 years old in good health. CDR3 loop: CASSFPGLVETQYF.